This TCR beta chain was documented in a study of blood T cells in healthy people across ages. Primed by a sample-barcoded 5' primer and a J-beta primer mix, a second PCR proceeded for about 6 to 12 cycles. TCRdb re-called the 5' RACE reads through MiXCR, storing one row per CDR3 protein. The sample has 1.5 million to 2 million distinct CDR3 sequences, around half seen once. V was cut by 10 bases and J by 7 bases, with 11 bases left in between. Germline values: CDR1 LGHNA, CDR2 YNFKEQ. The CDR3 contains 12 residues. The sample taken for sequencing was blood. The clonotype originates from a middle-aged woman in good health. This rearrangement joins TRBV4-2 to TRBJ1-6, with D hard to call. CDR3 in DNA: TGTGCCAATGCCCGTGCGAATTCACCCCTCCACTTT. Residues: CANARANSPLHF.